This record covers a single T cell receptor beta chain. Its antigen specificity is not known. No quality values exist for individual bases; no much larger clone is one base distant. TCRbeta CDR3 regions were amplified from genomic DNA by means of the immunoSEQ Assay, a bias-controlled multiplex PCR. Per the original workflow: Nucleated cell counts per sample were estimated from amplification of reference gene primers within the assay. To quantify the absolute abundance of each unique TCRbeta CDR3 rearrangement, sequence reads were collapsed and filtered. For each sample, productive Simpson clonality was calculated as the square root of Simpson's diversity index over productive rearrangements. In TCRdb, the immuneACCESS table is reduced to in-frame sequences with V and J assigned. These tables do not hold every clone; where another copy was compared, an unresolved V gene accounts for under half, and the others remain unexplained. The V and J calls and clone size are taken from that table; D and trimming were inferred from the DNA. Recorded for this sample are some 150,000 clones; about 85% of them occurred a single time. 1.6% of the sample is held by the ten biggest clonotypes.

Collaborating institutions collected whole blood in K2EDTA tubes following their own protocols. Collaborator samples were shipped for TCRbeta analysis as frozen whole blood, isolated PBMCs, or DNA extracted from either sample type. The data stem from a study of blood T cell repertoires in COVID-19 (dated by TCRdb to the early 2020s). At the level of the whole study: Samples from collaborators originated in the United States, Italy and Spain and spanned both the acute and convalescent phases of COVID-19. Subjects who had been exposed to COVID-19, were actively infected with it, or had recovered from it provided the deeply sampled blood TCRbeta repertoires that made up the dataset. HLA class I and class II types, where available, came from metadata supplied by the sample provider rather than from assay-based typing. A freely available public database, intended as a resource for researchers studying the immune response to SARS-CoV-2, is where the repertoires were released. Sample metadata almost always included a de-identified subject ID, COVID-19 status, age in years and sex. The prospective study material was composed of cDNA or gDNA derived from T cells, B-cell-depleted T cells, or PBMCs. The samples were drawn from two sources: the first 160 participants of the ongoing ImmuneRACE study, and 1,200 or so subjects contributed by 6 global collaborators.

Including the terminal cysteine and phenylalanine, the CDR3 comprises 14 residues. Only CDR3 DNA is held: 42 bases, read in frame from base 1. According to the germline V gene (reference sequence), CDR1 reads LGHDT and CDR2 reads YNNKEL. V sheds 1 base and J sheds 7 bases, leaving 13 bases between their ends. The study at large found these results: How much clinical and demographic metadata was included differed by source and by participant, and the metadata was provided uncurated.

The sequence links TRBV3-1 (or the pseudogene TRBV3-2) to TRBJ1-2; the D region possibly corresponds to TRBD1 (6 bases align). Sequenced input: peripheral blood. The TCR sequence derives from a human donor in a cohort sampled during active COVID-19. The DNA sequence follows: TGTGCCAGCAGCCAAGGTGCCGAAGGGGGTGGCTACACCTTC. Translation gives CASSQGAEGGGYTF.